This T cell receptor (beta chain) came from a study of blood T cell repertoires in COVID-19. The CDR3 runs to 15 residues. Germline values: CDR1 MNHEY, CDR2 SMNVEV (reference sequence). V trimming: 6 bases; J trimming: 7 bases; junction bases outside the gene matches: 9. Comments on this clone: The same CDR3 arises from other DNA sequences in this sample as well.

TCRdb keeps only in-frame clones here, not all; method: immunoSEQ multiplex PCR. The profile shows 250,000 or so clones, approximately 90% of them singletons. Input material: peripheral blood. This receptor was taken from a woman aged 25 to 39 with COVID-19, enrolled during active disease. The J gene is TRBJ2-7, the V gene TRBV27, with 13 bases aligning to TRBD2. CDR3 sequence (DNA): TGTGCCAGCAGCCCCGGACTAGCGGGAGTGGGTGAGCAGTACGTC. Protein sequence: CASSPGLAGVGEQYV.